This TCR beta chain is from a study of blood T cell repertoires in COVID-19 (TCRdb year 2020). About the investigation overall: Samples covering the acute and convalescent phases of COVID-19 were provided by collaborators in the United States, Italy and Spain. A de-identified subject ID, COVID-19 status, age in years and sex were almost always included in the sample metadata. Where available, HLA class I and class II types were obtained from metadata supplied by the sample provider rather than from assay-based typing. The repertoires were released in a freely available public database intended as a resource for research on the immune response to SARS-CoV-2. The dataset comprised deeply sampled blood TCRbeta repertoires from subjects exposed to, actively infected with, or recovered from COVID-19. Samples came from the ongoing ImmuneRACE study (first 160 participants) plus 1,254 subjects from 6 global collaborators. The prospective study material was composed of cDNA or gDNA derived from T cells, B-cell-depleted T cells, or PBMCs. Summary of the overall study and its limitations: Clinical and demographic metadata were provided uncurated, with the amount varying by source and participant.

The immunoSEQ Assay, a bias-controlled multiplex PCR, was used to amplify TCRbeta CDR3 regions from genomic DNA. The published analysis was carried out like this. Nucleated cell counts per sample were estimated from amplification of reference gene primers within the assay. To quantify the absolute abundance of each unique TCRbeta CDR3 rearrangement, sequence reads were collapsed and filtered. For each sample, productive Simpson clonality was calculated as the square root of Simpson's diversity index across productive rearrangements. TCRdb carries this immuneACCESS record with in-frame sequences only. Its versions omit some clonotypes, under half of them owing to an unresolved V gene in the studies checked, with the rest unexplained. V and J calls and clone size come straight from that table; D and trimming were deduced from the DNA. This sample is represented by under 300,000 clones; 84% of them were singletons. The ten top clones hold approximately 2% of the sample.

Trimming leaves V shorter by 3 bases and J shorter by 0 bases, with the junction holding 5 bases beyond the gene matches. CDR1 and CDR2 are read off the germline V gene as ENHRY and SYGVKD. The CDR3 measures 17 amino acids from cysteine to phenylalanine. Of all the DNA, just the CDR3 is kept, 51 bases in frame from base 1. A second Seattle source provided samples from volunteer blood donors who had recovered from COVID-19. Whole blood was collected in K2EDTA tubes by collaborating institutions according to the institutions' own protocols. For TCRbeta analysis, collaborator samples were shipped as frozen whole blood, as isolated PBMCs, or as DNA extracted from either sample type. About this clone: The specificity of this receptor is unknown. Base-call qualities are not available, and no considerably larger clone is one nucleotide away.

The sequenced sample consisted of peripheral blood. The rearranged segments are TRBV10-3 and TRBJ1-5; 10 central nucleotides agree with TRBD1. The receptor's source is a man aged 35 to 55 who had recovered from COVID-19. Here the CDR3 is given as CAISDGQGDYSNQPQHF. DNA sequence: TGTGCCATCAGTGACGGACAGGGGGATTATAGCAATCAGCCCCAGCATTTT.